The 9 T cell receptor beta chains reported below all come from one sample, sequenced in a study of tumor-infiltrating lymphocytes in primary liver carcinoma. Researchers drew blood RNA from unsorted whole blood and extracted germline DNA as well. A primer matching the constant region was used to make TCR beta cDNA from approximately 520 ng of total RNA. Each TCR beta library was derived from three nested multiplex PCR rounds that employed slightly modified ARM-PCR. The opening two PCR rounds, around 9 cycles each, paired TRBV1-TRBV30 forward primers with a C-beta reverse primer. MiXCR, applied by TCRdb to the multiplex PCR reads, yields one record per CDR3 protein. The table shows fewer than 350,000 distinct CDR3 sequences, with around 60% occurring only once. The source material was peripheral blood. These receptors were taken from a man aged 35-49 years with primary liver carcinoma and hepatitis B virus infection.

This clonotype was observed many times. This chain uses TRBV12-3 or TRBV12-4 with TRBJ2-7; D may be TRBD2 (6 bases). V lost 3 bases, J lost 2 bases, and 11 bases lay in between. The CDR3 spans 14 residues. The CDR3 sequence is CASSLGLGAYEQYF. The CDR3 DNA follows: TGTGCCAGCAGTTTGGGACTGGGGGCCTACGAGCAGTACTTC.

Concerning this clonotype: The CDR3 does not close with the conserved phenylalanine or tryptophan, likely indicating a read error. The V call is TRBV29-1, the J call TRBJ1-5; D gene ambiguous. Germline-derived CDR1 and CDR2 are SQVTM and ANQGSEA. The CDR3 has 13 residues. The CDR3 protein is CSVELGSNQHQHY. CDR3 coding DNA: TGCAGCGTTGAACTCGGGAGCAATCAGCACCAGCATTAT.

The CDR3 sequence is CASNPLGGESQPQYF. The CDR3, as DNA: TGTGCCAGCAACCCCCTGGGGGGGGAGAGTCAGCCCCAGTATTTT. The V gene is TRBV6-2 or TRBV6-3, the J gene TRBJ1-5; 7 bases fit TRBD2. The assigned J gene may be wrong: the sequence end matches TRBJ2-3 better. Germline V CDR1 and CDR2: MNHEY, SVGEGT. This CDR3 is built from 15 residues.

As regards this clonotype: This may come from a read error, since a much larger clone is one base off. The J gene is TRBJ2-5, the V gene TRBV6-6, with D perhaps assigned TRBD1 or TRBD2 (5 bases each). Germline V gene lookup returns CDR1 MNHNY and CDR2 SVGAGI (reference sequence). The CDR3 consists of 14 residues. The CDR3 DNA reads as TGTGCCAGCACTTACCCGGGACGGTTCGGGGCCCAGTACTTC. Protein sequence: CASTYPGRFGAQYF.

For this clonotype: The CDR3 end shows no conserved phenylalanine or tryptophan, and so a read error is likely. The CDR3: CAWSATLNEQYI. CDR3 bases: TGTGCCTGGAGTGCTACCCTCAACGAGCAGTACATC. The V call is TRBV30, the J call TRBJ2-7; D ambiguous. The length of the CDR3 is 12 residues. Per germline, CDR1 GTSNPN and CDR2 SVGIG (reference sequence). V lost 1 base and J lost 5, with 9 bases in between.

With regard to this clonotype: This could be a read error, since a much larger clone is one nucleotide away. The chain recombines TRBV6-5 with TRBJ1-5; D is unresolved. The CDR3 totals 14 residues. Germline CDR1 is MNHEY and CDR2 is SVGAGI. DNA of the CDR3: TGTACCAGCAGCCCCTCCCGGGACAATCAGCCCCAGCATTTT. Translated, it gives CTSSPSRDNQPQHF.

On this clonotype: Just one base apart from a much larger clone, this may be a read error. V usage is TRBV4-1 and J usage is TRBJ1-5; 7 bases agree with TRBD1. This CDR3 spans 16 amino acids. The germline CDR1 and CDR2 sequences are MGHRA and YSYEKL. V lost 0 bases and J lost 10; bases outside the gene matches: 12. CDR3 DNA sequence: TGCGCCAGCAGCCAAGATTCATCGAGACAGGGAGGTCCCCAGCATTTT. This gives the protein CASSQDSSRQGGPQHF.

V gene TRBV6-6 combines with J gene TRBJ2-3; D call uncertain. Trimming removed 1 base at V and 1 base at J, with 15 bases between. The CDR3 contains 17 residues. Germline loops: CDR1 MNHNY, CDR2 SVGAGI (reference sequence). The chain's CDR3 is CASSYLGPGGGTDTQYF. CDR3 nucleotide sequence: TGTGCCAGCAGTTACTTGGGCCCAGGCGGAGGCACAGATACGCAGTATTTT.

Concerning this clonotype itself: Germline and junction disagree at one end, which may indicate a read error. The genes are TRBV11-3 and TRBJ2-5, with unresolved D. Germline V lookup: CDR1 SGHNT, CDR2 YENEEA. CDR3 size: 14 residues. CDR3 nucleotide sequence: TGTGTCAGCAGCTTAAGCCAGTACCAAGAGACCCAGTATTTC. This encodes CVSSLSQYQETQYF.